These 18 T cell receptor beta chains came from one sample sequenced in a study of blood T cell repertoires in COVID-19. The protocol was immunoSEQ multiplex PCR, while the TCRdb copy is restricted to in-frame clones and leaves out a portion. The data show hundreds of thousands of clones, with roughly 89% seen just once and 6.5% held by the top ten. Sample: peripheral blood. All receptors derive from a man in his sixties who had recovered from COVID-19.

This chain connects TRBV25-1 to TRBJ1-1, with D possibly TRBD1 on 5 matching bases. Per the germline V gene, CDR1 is MGHDK and CDR2 is SYGVNS. The length of the CDR3 is 14 residues. Trimming removed 5 bases at V and 0 bases at J, with 10 bases between. The CDR3 sequence: CASSPSRVNTEAFF. CDR3 in DNA: TGTGCCAGCAGTCCTTCCAGGGTGAACACTGAAGCTTTCTTT.

The sample holds one count of this clone. J is TRBJ2-7 and V is TRBV5-1; TRBD2 is a possible D gene (6 bases). The V gene lost 1 base and the J gene lost 0 bases, with 8 bases spanning the gap. The germline V gene has CDR1 SGHRS and CDR2 YFSETQ. The CDR3 is 14 amino acids. CDR3 region: CASSLSEGSYEQYF. CDR3 in DNA: TGCGCCAGCAGCTTGTCGGAGGGCTCCTACGAGCAGTACTTC.

J is TRBJ2-7 and V is TRBV3-1 (or the pseudogene TRBV3-2); D perhaps matches TRBD1 (5 bases). Trimming stripped 0 bases from V and 2 bases from J, with 8 bases between. Germline V CDR1 and CDR2: LGHDT, YNNKEL (reference sequence). The CDR3 spans 14 residues. The CDR3: CASSQDPGTYEQYF. In DNA, the CDR3 is TGTGCCAGCAGCCAAGATCCAGGGACCTACGAGCAGTACTTC.

This chain joins TRBV29-1 and TRBJ1-3; 11 nucleotides line up with TRBD1. Germline CDR1 reads SQVTM; CDR2 reads ANQGSEA. V shed 4 bases, J shed 4 bases, and the junction held 6 bases outside the gene matches. The CDR3 extends over 15 amino acids. For the CDR3, the DNA is TGCAGCGTTGTGTGGACAGGGGGCACAGGAAACACCATATATTTT. Protein: CSVVWTGGTGNTIYF.

The chain is built from TRBV11-1 and TRBJ2-7; no reliable D call. The CDR3 length is 13 residues. The V gene's germline CDR1 is SGHAT and CDR2 FQDESV (reference sequence). V was pared by 4 bases and J by 2 bases, with 9 bases between. The CDR3 protein is CASSSRVTYEQYF. The DNA of the CDR3 is TGTGCCAGCAGCTCCCGGGTCACCTACGAGCAGTACTTC. The full variable domain, its missing parts supplied by reference TRBV11-1 and TRBJ2-7, is EAEVAQSPRYKITEKSQAVAFWCDPISGHATLYWYRQILGQGPELLVQFQDESVVDDSQLPKDRFSAERLKGVDSTLKIQPAELGDSAMYLCASSSRVTYEQYFGPGTRLTVT.

Here the CDR3 DNA reads TGCGCCAGCAGCTTGGCAGTGGGCACTGGAAACACCATATATTTT. This codes for CASSLAVGTGNTIYF. The chain uses TRBV5-1 and TRBJ1-3, with D uncertain. This CDR3 has 15 amino acids. Germline CDR1 is SGHRS and CDR2 is YFSETQ. Trimming shortened V by 0 bases and J by 2 bases, and 9 bases separated the two germline ends. Drawing the rest from reference TRBV5-1 and TRBJ1-3, the complete variable domain is KAGVTQTPRYLIKTRGQQVTLSCSPISGHRSVSWYQQTPGQGLQFLFEYFSETQRNKGNFPGRFSGRQFSNSRSEMNVSTLELGDSALYLCASSLAVGTGNTIYFGEGSWLTVV.

The chain employs TRBV5-5 and TRBJ2-1; possibly TRBD1 for D (6 bases). The ends were cut back, 0 bases at V and 8 bases at J, with 12 bases in the middle. From germline, CDR1 is SGHKS and CDR2 YYEKEE (reference sequence). The CDR3 sequence is 14 residues long. The CDR3 spells CASSLAPHRDEQFF. The CDR3 bases are TGTGCCAGCAGCTTGGCCCCCCACAGGGATGAGCAGTTCTTC.

The chain uses TRBV7-2 and TRBJ2-1; D is perhaps TRBD2 (5 bases). Germline values: CDR1 SGHTA, CDR2 FQGNSA. This CDR3 is built from 15 residues. V was pared by 4 bases and J by 1 base, with 11 bases between. The CDR3 spells CASSSPRGSYNEQFF. The DNA of the CDR3 is TGTGCCAGCAGCTCCCCCCGAGGGTCCTACAATGAGCAGTTCTTC.

This clone was seen a single time. The CDR3 DNA reads TGTGCCACCAGTGATTTGGATTTAATGGCTAGCGGTATAGATACGCAGTATTTT. As protein: CATSDLDLMASGIDTQYF. The rearrangement joins TRBV24-1 to TRBJ2-3, with 7 bases fitting TRBD2. V lost 0 bases and J lost 5; bases outside the gene matches: 13. This CDR3 has 18 residues. CDR1 KGHDR and CDR2 SFDVKD come from the germline V gene.

The chain combines TRBV30 with TRBJ1-2; no firm D call. The CDR3 covers 13 residues. Germline-derived CDR1 and CDR2 are GTSNPN and SVGIG (reference sequence). V dropped 3 bases and J dropped 5 bases, with 13 bases sitting between them. The CDR3 here is CAWSLDAGYGYTF. The DNA of the CDR3 is TGTGCCTGGAGCCTGGACGCGGGGTATGGCTACACCTTC.

V usage is TRBV3-1 (or the pseudogene TRBV3-2) and J usage is TRBJ2-7, with TRBD1 as a possible D gene (6 bases). Germline-derived CDR1 and CDR2 are LGHDT and YNNKEL (reference sequence). CDR3 length equals 14 residues. V was pared by 0 bases and J by 10 bases, with 16 bases between. The DNA of the CDR3 is TGTGCCAGCAGCCAAGAATTACAGGGCTATCGACAGTACTTC. It yields the protein CASSQELQGYRQYF.

The chain links TRBV2 to TRBJ1-1, with D perhaps TRBD1 (6 bases). V lost 4 bases and J 4 bases, leaving 13 bases between the germline ends. Germline V lookup: CDR1 SNHLY, CDR2 FYNNEI. CDR3 size: 14 residues. CDR3 protein: CASSVAGGVTEAFF. The CDR3 DNA is TGTGCCAGCAGTGTGGCGGGGGGCGTCACTGAAGCTTTCTTT. The variable domain in full, completed from reference TRBV2 and TRBJ1-1, reads EPEVTQTPSHQVTQMGQEVILRCVPISNHLYFYWYRQILGQKVEFLVSFYNNEISEKSEIFDDQFSVERPDGSNFTLKIRSTKLEDSAMYFCASSVAGGVTEAFFGQGTRLTVV.

J is TRBJ1-1 and V is TRBV29-1; the match to TRBD1 covers 11 bases. Per the germline V gene, CDR1 is SQVTM and CDR2 is ANQGSEA. The V and J ends lost 6 bases and 5 bases, in that order; junction bases with no gene match: 5. The CDR3 contains 13 residues. The CDR3 bases are TGCAGCGTCCTAGGGACAGGGGGTACTGAAGCTTTCTTT. This translates into CSVLGTGGTEAFF.

The chain combines TRBV28 with TRBJ1-4, with D maybe TRBD1 (5 bases). The V end lost 2 bases, the J end lost 7 bases, and 11 bases lay between the germline ends. Germline V gene sequence: CDR1 MDHEN, CDR2 SYDVKM. The CDR3 consists of 14 residues. The CDR3 DNA reads as TGTGCCAGCAGTTTAAGGGGAGGTTTTGAAAAACTGTTTTTT. Translation gives CASSLRGGFEKLFF.

The rearrangement uses TRBV19 and TRBJ2-1, with 12 bases fitting TRBD1. Germline CDR1 LNHDA, CDR2 SQIVND (reference sequence). The trim removed 4 bases at V and 8 bases at J, leaving 9 bases unmatched. The CDR3 is 16 residues long. CDR3 DNA: TGTGCCAGTAGTACCCCCGGGACAGGGGGCGAGTATGAGCAGTTCTTC. It yields the protein CASSTPGTGGEYEQFF.

The chain employs TRBV7-8 and TRBJ1-6; maybe TRBD1 (6 bases). CDR3 length: 17 amino acids. Germline V gene lookup returns CDR1 SGHVS and CDR2 FQNEAQ. Deletions cut 5 bases from V and 4 bases from J, with 18 bases between. The CDR3 spells CASSESRGNPYNSPLHF. The CDR3 DNA reads as TGTGCCAGCAGCGAGTCCAGGGGCAATCCTTATAATTCACCCCTCCACTTT.

The chain links TRBV9 to TRBJ2-2; 7 nucleotides line up with TRBD2. Losses at the gene ends were 2 bases for V and 7 bases for J; bases not matched to a gene: 11. CDR1 is SGDLS and CDR2 is YYNGEE in the germline V gene. CDR3 length: 16 residues. Here the CDR3 DNA reads TGTGCCAGCAGCGTGGCCCCCGGTCTAGCGGACGGGGAGCTGTTTTTT. Translating gives CASSVAPGLADGELFF.

J is TRBJ1-5 and V is TRBV24-1; 10 bases fit TRBD1. The V segment lost 4 bases and the J segment 0 bases; nucleotides outside the gene matches: 5. The CDR3 has 17 amino acids. Looked up from germline, CDR1 is KGHDR and CDR2 is SFDVKD. The CDR3 DNA reads TGTGCCACCAGTGACTCGGGACAGGGGAATAGCAATCAGCCCCAGCATTTT. It yields the protein CATSDSGQGNSNQPQHF.